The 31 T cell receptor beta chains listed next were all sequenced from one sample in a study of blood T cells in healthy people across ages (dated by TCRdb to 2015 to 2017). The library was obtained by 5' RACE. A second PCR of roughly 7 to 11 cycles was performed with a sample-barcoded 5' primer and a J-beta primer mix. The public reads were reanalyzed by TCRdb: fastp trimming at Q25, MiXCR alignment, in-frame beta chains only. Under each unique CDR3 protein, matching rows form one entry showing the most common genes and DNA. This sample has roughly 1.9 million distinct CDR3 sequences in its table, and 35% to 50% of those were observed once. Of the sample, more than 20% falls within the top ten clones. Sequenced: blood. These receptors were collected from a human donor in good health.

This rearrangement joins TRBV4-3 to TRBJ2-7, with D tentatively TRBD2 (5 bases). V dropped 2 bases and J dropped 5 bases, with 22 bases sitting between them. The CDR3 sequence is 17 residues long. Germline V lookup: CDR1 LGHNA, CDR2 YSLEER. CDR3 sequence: CASSQTAGGNEEDEQYF. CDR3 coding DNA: TGCGCCAGCAGCCAAACGGCCGGAGGCAACGAAGAAGACGAGCAGTACTTC.

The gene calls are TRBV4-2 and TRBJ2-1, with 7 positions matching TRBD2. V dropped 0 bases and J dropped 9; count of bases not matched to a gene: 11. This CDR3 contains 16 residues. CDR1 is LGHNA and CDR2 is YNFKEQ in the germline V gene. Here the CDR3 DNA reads TGTGCCAGCAGCCAAGAGGGGGGGTGGTTTGGTGGTGAGCAGTTCTTC. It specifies CASSQEGGWFGGEQFF.

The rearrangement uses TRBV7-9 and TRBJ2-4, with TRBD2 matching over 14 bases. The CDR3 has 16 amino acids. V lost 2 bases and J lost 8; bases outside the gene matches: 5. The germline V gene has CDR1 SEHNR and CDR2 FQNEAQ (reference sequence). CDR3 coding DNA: TGTGCCAGCAGCTTAATGACTAGCGGGGGGGCCGACATTCAGTACTTC. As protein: CASSLMTSGGADIQYF. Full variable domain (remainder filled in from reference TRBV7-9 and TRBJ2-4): DTGVSQNPRHKITKRGQNVTFRCDPISEHNRLYWYRQTLGQGPEFLTYFQNEAQLEKSRLLSDRFSAERPKGSFSTLEIQRTEQGDSAMYLCASSLMTSGGADIQYFGAGTRLSVL.

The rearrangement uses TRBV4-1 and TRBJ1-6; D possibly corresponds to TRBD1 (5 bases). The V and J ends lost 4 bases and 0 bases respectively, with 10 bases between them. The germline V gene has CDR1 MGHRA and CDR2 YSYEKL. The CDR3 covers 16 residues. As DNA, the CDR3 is TGCGCCAGCAGCCGACGACAGAGCTCCTATAATTCACCCCTCCACTTT. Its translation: CASSRRQSSYNSPLHF.

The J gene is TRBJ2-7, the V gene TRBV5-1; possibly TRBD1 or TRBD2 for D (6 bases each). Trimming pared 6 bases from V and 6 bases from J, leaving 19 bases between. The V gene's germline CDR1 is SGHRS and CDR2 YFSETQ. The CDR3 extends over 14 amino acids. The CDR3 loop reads CASIWGPEGGEQYF. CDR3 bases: TGCGCCAGCATCTGGGGACCGGAGGGGGGCGAGCAGTACTTC. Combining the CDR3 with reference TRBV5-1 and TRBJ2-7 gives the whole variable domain KAGVTQTPRYLIKTRGQQVTLSCSPISGHRSVSWYQQTPGQGLQFLFEYFSETQRNKGNFPGRFSGRQFSNSRSEMNVSTLELGDSALYLCASIWGPEGGEQYFGPGTRLTVT.

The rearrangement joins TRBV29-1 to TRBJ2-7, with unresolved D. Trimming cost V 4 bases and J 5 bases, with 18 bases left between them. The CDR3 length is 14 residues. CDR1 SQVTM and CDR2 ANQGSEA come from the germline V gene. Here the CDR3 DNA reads TGCAGCGTTGCTCTTCGTCTCCGGCACGACGAGCAGTACTTC. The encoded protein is CSVALRLRHDEQYF.

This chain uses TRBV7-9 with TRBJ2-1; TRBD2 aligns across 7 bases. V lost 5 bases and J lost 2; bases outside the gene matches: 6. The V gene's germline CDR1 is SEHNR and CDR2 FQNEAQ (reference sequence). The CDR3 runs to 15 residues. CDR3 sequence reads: CASSAEGGAYNEQFF. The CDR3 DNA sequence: TGTGCCAGCAGCGCCGAGGGAGGGGCCTACAATGAGCAGTTCTTC.

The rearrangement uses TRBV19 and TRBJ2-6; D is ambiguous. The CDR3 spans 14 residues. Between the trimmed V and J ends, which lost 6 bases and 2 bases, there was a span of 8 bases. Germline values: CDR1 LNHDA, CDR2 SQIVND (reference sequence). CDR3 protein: CASRSWTGANVLTF. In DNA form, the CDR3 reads TGTGCCAGTAGGAGTTGGACTGGGGCCAACGTCCTGACTTTC.

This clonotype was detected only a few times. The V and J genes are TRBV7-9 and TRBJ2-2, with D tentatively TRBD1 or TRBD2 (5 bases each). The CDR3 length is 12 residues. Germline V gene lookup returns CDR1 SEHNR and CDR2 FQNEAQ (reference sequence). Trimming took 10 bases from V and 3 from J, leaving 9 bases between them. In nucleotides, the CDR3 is TGTGCCACTCAGGGAGACACCGGGGAGCTGTTTTTT. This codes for CATQGDTGELFF.

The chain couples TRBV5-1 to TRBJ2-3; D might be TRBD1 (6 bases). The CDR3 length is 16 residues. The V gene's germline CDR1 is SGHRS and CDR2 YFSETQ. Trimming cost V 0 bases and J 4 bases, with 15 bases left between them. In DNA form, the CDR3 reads TGCGCCAGCAGCTTGGAGGGAACTGGGGGCCCAGATACGCAGTATTTT. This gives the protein CASSLEGTGGPDTQYF.

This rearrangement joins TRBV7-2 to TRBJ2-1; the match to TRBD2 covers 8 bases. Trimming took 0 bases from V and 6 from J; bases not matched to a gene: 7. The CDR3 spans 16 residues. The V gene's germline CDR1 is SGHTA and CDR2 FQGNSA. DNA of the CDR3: TGTGCCAGCAGCTTAGCCGGCGGGGGGCCCCTCAATGAGCAGTTCTTC. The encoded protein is CASSLAGGGPLNEQFF. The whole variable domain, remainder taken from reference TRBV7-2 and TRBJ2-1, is GAGVSQSPSNKVTEKGKDVELRCDPISGHTALYWYRQSLGQGLEFLIYFQGNSAPDKSGLPSDRFSAERTGGSVSTLTIQRTQQEDSAVYLCASSLAGGGPLNEQFFGPGTRLTVL.

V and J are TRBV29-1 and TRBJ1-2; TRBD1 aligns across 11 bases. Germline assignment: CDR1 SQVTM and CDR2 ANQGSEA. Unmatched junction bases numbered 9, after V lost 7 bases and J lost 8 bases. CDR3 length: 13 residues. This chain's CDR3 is CSASGQGVKGYTF. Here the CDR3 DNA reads TGCAGCGCCTCGGGACAGGGGGTGAAGGGCTACACCTTC.

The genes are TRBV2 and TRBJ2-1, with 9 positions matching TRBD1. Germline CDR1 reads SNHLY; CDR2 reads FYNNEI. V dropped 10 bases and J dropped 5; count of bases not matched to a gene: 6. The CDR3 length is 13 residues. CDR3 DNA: TGTGCCATATTAGGGGACAGGGACAATGAGCAGTTCTTC. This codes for CAILGDRDNEQFF.

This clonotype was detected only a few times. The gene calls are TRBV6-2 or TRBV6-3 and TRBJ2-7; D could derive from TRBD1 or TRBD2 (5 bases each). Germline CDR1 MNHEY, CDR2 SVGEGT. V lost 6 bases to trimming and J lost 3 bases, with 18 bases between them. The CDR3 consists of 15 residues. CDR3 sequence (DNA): TGTGCCAGCAGCCCACGGGGACGCCAATTCTACGAGCAGTACTTC. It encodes CASSPRGRQFYEQYF.

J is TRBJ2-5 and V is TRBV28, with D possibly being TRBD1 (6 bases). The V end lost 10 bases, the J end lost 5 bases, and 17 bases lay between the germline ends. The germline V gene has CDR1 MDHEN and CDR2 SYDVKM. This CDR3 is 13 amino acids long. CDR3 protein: CATVDSGQETQYF. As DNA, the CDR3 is TGTGCCACCGTGGACAGTGGTCAGGAGACCCAGTACTTC.

CDR3 region: CASSADSHPSYEQYF. The CDR3 DNA reads as TGTGCCAGCAGCGCAGACAGCCATCCCTCCTACGAGCAGTACTTC. V gene TRBV9 combines with J gene TRBJ2-7; a weak D match, TRBD1 (5 bases). Germline V gene lookup returns CDR1 SGDLS and CDR2 YYNGEE. V was clipped by 3 bases and J by 0 bases, with 13 bases between them. This CDR3 region has 15 residues.

CDR3 residues: CASSSARGVLEPQHF. The CDR3 DNA follows: TGTGCCAGCAGTTCCGCCCGAGGTGTCCTTGAGCCCCAGCATTTT. This chain uses TRBV28 with TRBJ1-5, with no clear D. Germline V CDR1 and CDR2: MDHEN, SYDVKM. V was clipped by 4 bases and J by 8 bases, with 18 bases between them. The CDR3 is made up of 15 amino acids.

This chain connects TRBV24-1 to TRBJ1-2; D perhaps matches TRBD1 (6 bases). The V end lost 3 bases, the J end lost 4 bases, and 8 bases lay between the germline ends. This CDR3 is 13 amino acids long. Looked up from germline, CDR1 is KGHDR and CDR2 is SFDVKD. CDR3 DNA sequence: TGTGCCACCAGTGATGGGACAAGCTATGGCTACACCTTC. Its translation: CATSDGTSYGYTF.

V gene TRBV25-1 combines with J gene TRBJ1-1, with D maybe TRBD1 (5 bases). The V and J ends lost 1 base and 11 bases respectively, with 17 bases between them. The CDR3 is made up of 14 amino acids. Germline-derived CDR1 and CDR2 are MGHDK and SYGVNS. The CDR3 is CASSEWGGWSHAFF. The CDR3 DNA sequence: TGTGCCAGCAGTGAATGGGGCGGTTGGTCGCATGCTTTCTTT.

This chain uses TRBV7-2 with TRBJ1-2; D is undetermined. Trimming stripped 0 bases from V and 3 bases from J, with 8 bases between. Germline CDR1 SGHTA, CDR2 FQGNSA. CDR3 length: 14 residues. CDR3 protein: CASSLAAGYYGYTF. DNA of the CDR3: TGTGCCAGCAGCTTAGCGGCAGGTTACTATGGCTACACCTTC.

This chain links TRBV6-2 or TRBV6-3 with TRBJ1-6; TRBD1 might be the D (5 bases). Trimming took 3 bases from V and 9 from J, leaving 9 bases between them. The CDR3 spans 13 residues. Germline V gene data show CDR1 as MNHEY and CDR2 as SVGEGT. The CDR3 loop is CASSYNRISPLHF. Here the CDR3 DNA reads TGTGCCAGCAGTTATAACAGGATTTCACCCCTCCACTTT.

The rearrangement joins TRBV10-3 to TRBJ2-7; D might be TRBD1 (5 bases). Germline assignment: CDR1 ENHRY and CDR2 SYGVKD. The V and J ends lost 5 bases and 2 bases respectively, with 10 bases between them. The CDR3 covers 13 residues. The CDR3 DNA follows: TGTGCCATCAGTAACGACAGCCCCTACGAGCAGTACTTC. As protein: CAISNDSPYEQYF.

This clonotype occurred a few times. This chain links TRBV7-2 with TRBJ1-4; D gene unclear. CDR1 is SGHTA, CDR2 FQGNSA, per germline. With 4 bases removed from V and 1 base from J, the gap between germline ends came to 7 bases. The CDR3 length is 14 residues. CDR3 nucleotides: TGTGCCAGCAGCTGGGGTCTAACTAATGAAAAACTGTTTTTT. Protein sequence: CASSWGLTNEKLFF.

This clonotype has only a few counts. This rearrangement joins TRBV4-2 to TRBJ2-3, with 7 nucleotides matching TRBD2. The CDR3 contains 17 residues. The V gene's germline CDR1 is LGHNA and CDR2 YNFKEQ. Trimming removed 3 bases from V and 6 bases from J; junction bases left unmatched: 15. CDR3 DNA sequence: TGTGCCAGCAGCCACTCCACTGGGGGACTACATGGGGATACGCAGTATTTT. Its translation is CASSHSTGGLHGDTQYF.

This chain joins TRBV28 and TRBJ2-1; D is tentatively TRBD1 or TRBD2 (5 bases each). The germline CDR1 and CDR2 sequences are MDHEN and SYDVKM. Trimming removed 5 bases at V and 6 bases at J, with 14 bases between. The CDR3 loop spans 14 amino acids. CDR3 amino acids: CASSLHRGVNEQFF. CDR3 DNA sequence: TGTGCCAGCAGTCTCCACCGAGGGGTCAATGAGCAGTTCTTC.

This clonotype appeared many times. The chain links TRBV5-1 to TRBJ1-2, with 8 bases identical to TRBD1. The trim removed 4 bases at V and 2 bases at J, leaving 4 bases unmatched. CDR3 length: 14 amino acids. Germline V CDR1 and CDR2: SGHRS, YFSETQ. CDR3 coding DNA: TGCGCCAGCAGCATCGGGACAGGAAACTATGGCTACACCTTC. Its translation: CASSIGTGNYGYTF.

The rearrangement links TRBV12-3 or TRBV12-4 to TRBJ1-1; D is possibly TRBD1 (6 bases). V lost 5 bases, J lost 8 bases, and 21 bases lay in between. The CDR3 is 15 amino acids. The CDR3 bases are TGTGCCAGCAGTCCAGATAAACAGGGATTGATGGAAGCTTTCTTT. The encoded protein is CASSPDKQGLMEAFF.

The CDR3: CASDGTGNEKLFF. In nucleotides, the CDR3 is TGTGCCAGCGATGGGACAGGGAATGAAAAACTGTTTTTT. The chain carries TRBV25-1 and TRBJ1-4; 9 bases are a match to TRBD1. The V gene's germline CDR1 is MGHDK and CDR2 SYGVNS. J lost 5 bases, V lost 8 bases, and 3 bases had no gene match. This CDR3 region has 13 residues.

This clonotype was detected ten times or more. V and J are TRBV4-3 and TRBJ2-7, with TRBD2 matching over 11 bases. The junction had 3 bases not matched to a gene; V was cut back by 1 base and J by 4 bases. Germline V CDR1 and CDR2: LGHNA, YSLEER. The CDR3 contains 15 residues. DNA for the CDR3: TGCGCCAGCAGCCAAGGGGGACTAGCGGCTTACGAGCAGTACTTC. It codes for CASSQGGLAAYEQYF.

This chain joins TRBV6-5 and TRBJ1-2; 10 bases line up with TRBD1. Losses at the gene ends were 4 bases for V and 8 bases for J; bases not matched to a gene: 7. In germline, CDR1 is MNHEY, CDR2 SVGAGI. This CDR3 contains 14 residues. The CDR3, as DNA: TGTGCCAGCAGTTCCCGGGACAGGGGCGGGGGCTACACCTTC. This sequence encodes CASSSRDRGGGYTF.

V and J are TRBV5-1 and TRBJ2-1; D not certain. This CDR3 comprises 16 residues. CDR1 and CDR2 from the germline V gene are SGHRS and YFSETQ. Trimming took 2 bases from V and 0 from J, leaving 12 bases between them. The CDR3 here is CASSFERVSSYNEQFF. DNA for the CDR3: TGCGCCAGCAGCTTTGAAAGGGTCAGCTCCTACAATGAGCAGTTCTTC.